The rows below give T cell receptor beta chains drawn from one sample of a study of T-cell reconstitution after alpha-beta-depleted transplantation in children. TCRdb re-called the PCR reads with MiXCR, one entry per CDR3 protein. Counted here are a few hundred thousand distinct CDR3 sequences, nearly 10% occurring once; the ten biggest clones make up 10%. Here the sequenced sample was PBMCs from the stem cell graft donor, taken from the stem cell graft. These receptors all stem from a human donor who donated a stem cell graft to a child with SCID. CDR3s include the opening cysteine and the closing phenylalanine or tryptophan. Each record gives: D gene, clone size, V gene, J gene, CDR3 DNA, CDR3 protein. D genes are given only for firm matches. Some rows have no size entry. The others give once, few or many, or a class for an expanded clone.

d_call: .
clone_size: few
v_call: TRBV29-1
j_call: TRBJ2-4
cdr3_nt: TGCAGCGTTGAAGATGGGAGGCAAGGCAAAAACATTCAGTACTTC
cdr3_aa: CSVEDGRQGKNIQYF

d_call: .
clone_size: few
v_call: TRBV9
j_call: TRBJ2-7
cdr3_nt: TGTGCCAGCAGCGGACGGGGAGAGTTGGACGAGCAGTACTTC
cdr3_aa: CASSGRGELDEQYF

d_call: TRBD1
clone_size: few
v_call: TRBV3-1
j_call: TRBJ2-7
cdr3_nt: TGTGCCAGCAGCCAGGCCCGGGACAGATCTAACTACGAGCAGTACTTC
cdr3_aa: CASSQARDRSNYEQYF

d_call: .
clone_size: .
v_call: TRBV10-3
j_call: TRBJ2-7
cdr3_nt: TGTGCCATCAGTGAGTCAGGGGACTACGAGCAGTACTTC
cdr3_aa: CAISESGDYEQYF

d_call: .
clone_size: many
v_call: TRBV5-6
j_call: TRBJ2-3
cdr3_nt: TGTGCCAGCAGCTTCGGGAATACGCAGTATTTT
cdr3_aa: CASSFGNTQYF

d_call: .
clone_size: once
v_call: TRBV25-1
j_call: TRBJ1-1
cdr3_nt: TGTGCCAGCAATACAGGGAACACTGAAGCTTTCTTT
cdr3_aa: CASNTGNTEAFF

d_call: .
clone_size: .
v_call: TRBV7-8
j_call: TRBJ2-7
cdr3_nt: TGTGCCAGCAGCTTAGCGCTTTGGTTCCAGGGGTACGAGCAGTACTTC
cdr3_aa: CASSLALWFQGYEQYF

d_call: TRBD2
clone_size: many
v_call: TRBV5-6
j_call: TRBJ2-5
cdr3_nt: TGTGCCAGCAGCTTGAATATGGGTAGCGGGGGTGGCCAGTACTTC
cdr3_aa: CASSLNMGSGGGQYF

d_call: .
clone_size: .
v_call: TRBV7-8
j_call: TRBJ1-1
cdr3_nt: TGTGCCAGCAGCTTAGGCAAGGGAAACACTGAAGCTTTCTTT
cdr3_aa: CASSLGKGNTEAFF

d_call: .
clone_size: .
v_call: TRBV20-1
j_call: TRBJ1-2
cdr3_nt: TGCAGTGCTAGAGATTTTGACGGAACTAACTATGGCTACACCTTC
cdr3_aa: CSARDFDGTNYGYTF

d_call: .
clone_size: few
v_call: TRBV18
j_call: TRBJ1-5
cdr3_nt: TGTGCCAGCTCACCAGGCGCGCCACCCCAGCCCCAGCATTTT
cdr3_aa: CASSPGAPPQPQHF

d_call: TRBD2
clone_size: .
v_call: TRBV11-3
j_call: TRBJ2-1
cdr3_nt: TGTGCCAGCAGCCCAGGCGGGGGGTCTTCCTACAATGAGCAGTTCTTC
cdr3_aa: CASSPGGGSSYNEQFF

d_call: TRBD2
clone_size: .
v_call: TRBV20-1
j_call: TRBJ2-3
cdr3_nt: TGCAGTGCCCGACACGGGGGGGCTACAGATACGCAGTATTTT
cdr3_aa: CSARHGGATDTQYF

d_call: .
clone_size: few
v_call: TRBV7-9
j_call: TRBJ2-1
cdr3_nt: TGTGCCAGCAGCTTAGTCCAATGGGAGGAGTTCTTC
cdr3_aa: CASSLVQWEEFF

d_call: .
clone_size: .
v_call: TRBV12-3/TRBV12-4
j_call: TRBJ2-7
cdr3_nt: TGTGCCAGCAGTGTGACAAGGGCCTCCTACGAGCAGTACTTC
cdr3_aa: CASSVTRASYEQYF